This note documents a single TCR beta chain sequence. Its target is unknown. This specimen comes from a study of T cell responses to AZD1222 COVID-19 vaccine. General study findings and limits: Clonal diversity was possibly underestimated, and the donors were mostly white British, with more females.

Profiled with immunoSEQ multiplex PCR; TCRdb holds only in-frame clones, not every one. The data hold some 69,000 clones, with roughly 80% observed a single time. From germline, CDR1 is LGHDT and CDR2 YNNKEL (reference sequence). V shed 1 base and J shed 4 bases, with 16 bases lying between them. The CDR3 is 16 amino acids. This clonotype was obtained from an adult who received the AZD1222 COVID-19 vaccine. The sample consisted of peripheral blood, taken 28 days after the second AZD1222 dose. The chain couples TRBV3-1 (or the pseudogene TRBV3-2) to TRBJ1-2; D unclear. CDR3: CASSQGPGRFSYGYTF. The CDR3 region has the DNA TGTGCCAGCAGCCAAGGTCCGGGCCGCTTCTCCTATGGCTACACCTTC.